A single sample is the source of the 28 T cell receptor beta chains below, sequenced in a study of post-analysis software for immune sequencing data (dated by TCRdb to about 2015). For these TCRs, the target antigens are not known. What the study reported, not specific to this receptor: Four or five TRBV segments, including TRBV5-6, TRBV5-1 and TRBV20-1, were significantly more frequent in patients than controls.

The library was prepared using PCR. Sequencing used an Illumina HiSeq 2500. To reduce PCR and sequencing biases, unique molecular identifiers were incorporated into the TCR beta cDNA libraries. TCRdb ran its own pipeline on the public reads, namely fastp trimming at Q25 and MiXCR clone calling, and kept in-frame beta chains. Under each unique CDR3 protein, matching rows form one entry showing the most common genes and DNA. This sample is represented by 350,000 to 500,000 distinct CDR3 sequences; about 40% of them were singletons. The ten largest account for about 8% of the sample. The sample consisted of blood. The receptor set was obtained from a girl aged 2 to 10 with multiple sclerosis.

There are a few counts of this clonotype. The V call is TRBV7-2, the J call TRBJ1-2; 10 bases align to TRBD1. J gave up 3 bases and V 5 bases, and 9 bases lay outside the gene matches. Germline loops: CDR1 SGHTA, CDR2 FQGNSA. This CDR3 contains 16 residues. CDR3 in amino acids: CASSRQGAPLDYGYTF. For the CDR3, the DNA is TGTGCCAGCAGCAGACAGGGGGCCCCGCTTGACTATGGCTACACCTTC.

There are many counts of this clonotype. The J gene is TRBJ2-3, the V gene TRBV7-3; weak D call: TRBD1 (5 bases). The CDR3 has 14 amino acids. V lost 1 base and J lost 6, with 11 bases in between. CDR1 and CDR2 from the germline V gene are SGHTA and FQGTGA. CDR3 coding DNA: TGTGCCAGCAGCTTAAGGCAGGGTGGGGATACGCAGTATTTT. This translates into CASSLRQGGDTQYF.

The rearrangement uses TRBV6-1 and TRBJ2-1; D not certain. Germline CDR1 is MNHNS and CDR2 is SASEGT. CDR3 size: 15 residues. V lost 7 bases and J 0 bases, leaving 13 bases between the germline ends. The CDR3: CASKLSTFSYNEQFF. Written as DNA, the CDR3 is TGTGCCAGCAAGTTAAGTACCTTCTCCTACAATGAGCAGTTCTTC.

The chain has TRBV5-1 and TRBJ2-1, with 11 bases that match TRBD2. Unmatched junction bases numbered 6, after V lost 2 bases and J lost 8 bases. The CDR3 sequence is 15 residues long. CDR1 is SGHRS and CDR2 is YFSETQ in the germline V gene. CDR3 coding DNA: TGCGCCAGCAGCTTACTAGCGGGGGATATAGATGAGCAGTTCTTC. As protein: CASSLLAGDIDEQFF.

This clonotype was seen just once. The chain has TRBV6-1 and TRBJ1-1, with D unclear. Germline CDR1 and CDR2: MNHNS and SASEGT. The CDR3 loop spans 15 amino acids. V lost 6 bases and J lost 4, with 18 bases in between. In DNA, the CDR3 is TGTGCCAGCAGCCCGTACGGGGAAGGGAGCACTGAAGCTTTCTTT. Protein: CASSPYGEGSTEAFF.

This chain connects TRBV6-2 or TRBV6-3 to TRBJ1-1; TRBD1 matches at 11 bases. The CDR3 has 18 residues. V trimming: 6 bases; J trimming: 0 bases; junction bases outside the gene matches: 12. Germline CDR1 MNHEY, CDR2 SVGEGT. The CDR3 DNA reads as TGTGCCAGCAGCCCTGGGTTGGACAGGGGGCGGTTGAACACTGAAGCTTTCTTT. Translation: CASSPGLDRGRLNTEAFF.

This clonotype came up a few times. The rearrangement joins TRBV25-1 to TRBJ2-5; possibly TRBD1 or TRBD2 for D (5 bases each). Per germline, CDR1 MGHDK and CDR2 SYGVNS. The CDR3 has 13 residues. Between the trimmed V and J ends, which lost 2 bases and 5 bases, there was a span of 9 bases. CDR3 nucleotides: TGTGCCAGCAGTGAACGCAGGGAGGAGACCCAGTACTTC. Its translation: CASSERREETQYF.

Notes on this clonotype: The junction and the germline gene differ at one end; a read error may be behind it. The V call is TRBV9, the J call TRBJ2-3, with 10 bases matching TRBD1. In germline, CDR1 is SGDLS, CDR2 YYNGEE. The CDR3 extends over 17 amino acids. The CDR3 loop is CAGSQGGQGYGTDTQYF. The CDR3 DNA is TGTGCCGGCAGCCAGGGGGGACAGGGGTACGGCACAGATACGCAGTATTTT.

The CDR3 protein is CATPTGGGPDTQYF. CDR3 in DNA: TGTGCCACCCCGACAGGGGGAGGACCAGATACGCAGTATTTT. The rearrangement links TRBV2 to TRBJ2-3, with TRBD1 matching over 9 bases. There are 14 residues in the CDR3. V lost 10 bases and J lost 4; bases outside the gene matches: 9. Germline V CDR1 and CDR2: SNHLY, FYNNEI.

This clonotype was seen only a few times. The CDR3 DNA reads as TGTGCCAGCGAATTTTACCCGGACGGAGGGTTCTATGGCTACACCTTC. Translating it yields CASEFYPDGGFYGYTF. This chain uses TRBV6-1 with TRBJ1-2; D ambiguous. The V gene's germline CDR1 is MNHNS and CDR2 SASEGT. The CDR3 length is 16 residues. V lost 8 bases and J 4 bases, leaving 23 bases between the germline ends.

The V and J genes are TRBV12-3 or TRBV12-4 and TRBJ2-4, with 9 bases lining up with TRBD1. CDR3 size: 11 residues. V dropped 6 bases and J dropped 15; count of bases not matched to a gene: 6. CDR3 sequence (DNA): TGTGCCAGCAGAGTACAGGGGGCTATGTACTTC. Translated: CASRVQGAMYF.

The DNA of the CDR3 is TGTGCCAGCAACAAGGGGGGTAACTATGGCTACACCTTC. It translates to CASNKGGNYGYTF. V and J are TRBV6-6 and TRBJ1-2, with D maybe TRBD1 (6 bases). Trimming pared 7 bases from V and 1 base from J, leaving 10 bases between. Germline V gene lookup returns CDR1 MNHNY and CDR2 SVGAGI (reference sequence). CDR3 length: 13 residues.

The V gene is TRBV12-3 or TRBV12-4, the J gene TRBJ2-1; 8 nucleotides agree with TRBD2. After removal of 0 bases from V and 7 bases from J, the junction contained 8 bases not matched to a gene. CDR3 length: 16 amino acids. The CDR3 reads CASSLAAAGVRNEQFF. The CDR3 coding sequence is TGTGCCAGCAGTTTAGCGGCAGCGGGAGTTAGGAATGAGCAGTTCTTC.

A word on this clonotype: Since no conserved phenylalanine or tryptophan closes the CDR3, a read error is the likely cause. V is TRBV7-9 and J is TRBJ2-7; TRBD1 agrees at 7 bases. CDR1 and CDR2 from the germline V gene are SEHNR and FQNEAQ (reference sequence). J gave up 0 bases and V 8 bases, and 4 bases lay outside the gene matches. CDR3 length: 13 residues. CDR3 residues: CASGTASSYEQYL. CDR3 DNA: TGTGCCAGCGGGACAGCAAGCTCCTACGAGCAGTACTTG.

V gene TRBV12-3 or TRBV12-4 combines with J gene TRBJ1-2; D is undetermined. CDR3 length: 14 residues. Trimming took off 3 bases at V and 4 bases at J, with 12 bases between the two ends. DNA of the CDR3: TGTGCCAGCAGTTTCGCCGGACGGTCCTATGGCTACACCTTC. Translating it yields CASSFAGRSYGYTF.

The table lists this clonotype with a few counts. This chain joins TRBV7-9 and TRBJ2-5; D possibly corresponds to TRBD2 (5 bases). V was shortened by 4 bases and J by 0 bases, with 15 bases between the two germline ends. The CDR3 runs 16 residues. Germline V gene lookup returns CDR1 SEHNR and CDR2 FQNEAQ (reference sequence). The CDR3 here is CASSSPERSYQETQYF. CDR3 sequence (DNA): TGTGCCAGCAGCTCCCCCGAGCGGAGCTACCAAGAGACCCAGTACTTC.

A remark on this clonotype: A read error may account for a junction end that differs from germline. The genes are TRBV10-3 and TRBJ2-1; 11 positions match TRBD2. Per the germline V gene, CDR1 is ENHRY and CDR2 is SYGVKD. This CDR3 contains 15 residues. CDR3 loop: CAFRLTSGVSDEQFF. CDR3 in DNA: TGTGCCTTCAGACTGACTAGCGGGGTATCCGATGAGCAGTTCTTC.

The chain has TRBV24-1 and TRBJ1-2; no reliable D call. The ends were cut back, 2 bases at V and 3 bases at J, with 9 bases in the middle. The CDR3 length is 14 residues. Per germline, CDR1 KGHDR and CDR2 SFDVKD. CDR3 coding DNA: TGTGCCACCAGTGATTATACACAAGACTATGGCTACACCTTC. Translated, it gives CATSDYTQDYGYTF.

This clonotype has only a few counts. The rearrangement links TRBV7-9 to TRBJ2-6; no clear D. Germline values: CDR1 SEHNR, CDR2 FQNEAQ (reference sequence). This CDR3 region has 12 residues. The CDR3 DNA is TGTGCACCGAGCTCTGGGGCCAACGTCCTGACTTTC. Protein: CAPSSGANVLTF.

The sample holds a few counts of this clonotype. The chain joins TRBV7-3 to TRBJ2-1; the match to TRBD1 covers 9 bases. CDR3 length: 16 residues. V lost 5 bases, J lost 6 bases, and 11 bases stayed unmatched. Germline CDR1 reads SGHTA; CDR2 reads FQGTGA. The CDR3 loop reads CASSTNSGTGRNEQFF. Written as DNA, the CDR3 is TGTGCCAGCAGCACAAATTCCGGGACAGGGCGCAATGAGCAGTTCTTC.

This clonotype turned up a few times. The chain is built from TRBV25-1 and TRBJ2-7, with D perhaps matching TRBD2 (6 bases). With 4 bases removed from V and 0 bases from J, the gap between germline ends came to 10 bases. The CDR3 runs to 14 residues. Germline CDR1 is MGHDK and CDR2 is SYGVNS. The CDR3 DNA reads TGTGCCAGCAGTGGGGGAGGCACCTCCTACGAGCAGTACTTC. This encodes CASSGGGTSYEQYF.

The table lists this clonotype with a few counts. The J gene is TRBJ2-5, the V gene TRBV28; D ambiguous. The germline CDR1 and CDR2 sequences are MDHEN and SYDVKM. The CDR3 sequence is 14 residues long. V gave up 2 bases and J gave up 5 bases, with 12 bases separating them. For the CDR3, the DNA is TGTGCCAGCAGTTTAGATTCGCGCAGCGAGACCCAGTACTTC. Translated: CASSLDSRSETQYF.

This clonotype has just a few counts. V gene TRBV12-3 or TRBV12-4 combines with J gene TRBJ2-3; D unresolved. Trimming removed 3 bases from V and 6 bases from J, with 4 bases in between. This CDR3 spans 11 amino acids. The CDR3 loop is CASSLYDTQYF. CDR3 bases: TGTGCCAGCAGTTTGTACGATACGCAGTATTTT.

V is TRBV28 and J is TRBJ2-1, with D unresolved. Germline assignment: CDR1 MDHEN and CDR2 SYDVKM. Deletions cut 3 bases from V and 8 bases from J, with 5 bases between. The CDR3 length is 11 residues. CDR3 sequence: CASSFGDEQFF. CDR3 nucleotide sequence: TGTGCCAGCAGTTTTGGGGATGAGCAGTTCTTC.

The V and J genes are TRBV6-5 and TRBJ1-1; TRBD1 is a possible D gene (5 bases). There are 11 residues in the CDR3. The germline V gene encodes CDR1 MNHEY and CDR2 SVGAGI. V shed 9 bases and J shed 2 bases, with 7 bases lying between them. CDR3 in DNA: TGTGCCAGTACAGGCAACACTGAAGCTTTCTTT. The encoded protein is CASTGNTEAFF.

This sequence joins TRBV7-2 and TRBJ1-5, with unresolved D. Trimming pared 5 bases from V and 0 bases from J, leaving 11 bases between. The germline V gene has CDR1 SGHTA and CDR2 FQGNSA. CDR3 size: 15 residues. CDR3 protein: CASSPDAVSNQPQHF. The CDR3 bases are TGTGCCAGCAGCCCCGACGCCGTTAGCAATCAGCCCCAGCATTTT.

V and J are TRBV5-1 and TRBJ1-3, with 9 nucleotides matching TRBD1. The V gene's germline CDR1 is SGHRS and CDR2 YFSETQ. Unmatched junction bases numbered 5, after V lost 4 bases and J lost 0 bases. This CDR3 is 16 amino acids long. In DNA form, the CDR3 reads TGCGCCAGCAGCCCGACAGGGGGAAGCTCTGGAAACACCATATATTTT. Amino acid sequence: CASSPTGGSSGNTIYF.

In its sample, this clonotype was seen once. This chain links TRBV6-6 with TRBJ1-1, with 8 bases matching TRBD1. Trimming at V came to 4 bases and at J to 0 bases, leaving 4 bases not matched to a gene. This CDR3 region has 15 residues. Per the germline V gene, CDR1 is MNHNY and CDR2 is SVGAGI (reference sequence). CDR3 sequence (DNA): TGTGCCAGCAGTTCGATCAGGGGGCTGAACACTGAAGCTTTCTTT. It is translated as CASSSIRGLNTEAFF.